Listed below are T cell receptor beta chains from one sample, sequenced in a study of long-term antiretroviral therapy in people with HIV. Generated by immunoSEQ multiplex PCR, the TCRdb table keeps only in-frame clones and is missing some. The sample yields 15,000 or so clones, approximately 72% seen once. The sample here was unsorted PBMCs, taken about 3.1 years after starting antiretroviral therapy. These receptors all come from a woman aged 40-49 years with HIV. CDR3s include the opening cysteine and the closing phenylalanine or tryptophan. A D gene is named only where the DNA matches it firmly. Only part of the rows carry a size: once, few, many, or a class if the clone is expanded.

v_call: TRBV6-1; d_call: TRBD1; cdr3_length: 15; clone_size: .; j_call: TRBJ1-2; cdr3_aa: CASSPGTGGWYGYTF; cdr3_nt: TGTGCCAGCAGCCCCGGGACAGGGGGCTGGTATGGCTACACCTTC
v_call: TRBV10-3; d_call: .; cdr3_length: 13; clone_size: .; j_call: TRBJ1-1; cdr3_aa: CAITGETDTEAFF; cdr3_nt: TGTGCCATCACGGGGGAGACAGACACTGAAGCTTTCTTT
v_call: TRBV29-1; d_call: TRBD1; cdr3_length: 15; clone_size: .; j_call: TRBJ2-5; cdr3_aa: CSVDEGQGNFKTQYF; cdr3_nt: TGCAGCGTTGACGAGGGACAGGGGAATTTTAAGACCCAGTACTTC
v_call: TRBV6-1; d_call: .; cdr3_length: 17; clone_size: .; j_call: TRBJ1-5; cdr3_aa: CASSEVFGQLGNQPQHF; cdr3_nt: TGTGCCAGCAGTGAAGTATTTGGGCAGCTAGGGAATCAGCCCCAGCATTTT
v_call: TRBV5-6; d_call: .; cdr3_length: 12; clone_size: .; j_call: TRBJ1-1; cdr3_aa: CASSLVSGDAFF; cdr3_nt: TGTGCCAGCAGCTTGGTTTCCGGAGACGCTTTCTTT
v_call: TRBV2; d_call: .; cdr3_length: 13; clone_size: .; j_call: TRBJ1-6; cdr3_aa: CASRAREDSPLHF; cdr3_nt: TGTGCCAGCAGGGCCAGGGAGGACTCACCCCTCCACTTT
v_call: TRBV10-3; d_call: .; cdr3_length: 11; clone_size: few; j_call: TRBJ2-3; cdr3_aa: CAIRGSDTQYF; cdr3_nt: TGTGCCATTCGGGGGTCCGATACGCAGTATTTT
v_call: TRBV7-2; d_call: .; cdr3_length: 17; clone_size: .; j_call: TRBJ1-6; cdr3_aa: CASSLNGVTLYNSPLHF; cdr3_nt: TGTGCCAGCAGCTTAAATGGGGTAACTCTCTATAATTCACCCCTCCACTTT
v_call: TRBV7-9; d_call: .; cdr3_length: 17; clone_size: .; j_call: TRBJ1-4; cdr3_aa: CASSLGDRSPQHEKLFF; cdr3_nt: TGTGCCAGCAGCTTAGGTGACAGGTCCCCTCAGCACGAAAAACTGTTTTTT
v_call: TRBV30; d_call: .; cdr3_length: 14; clone_size: .; j_call: TRBJ1-3; cdr3_aa: CAWSARTSGNTIYF; cdr3_nt: TGTGCCTGGAGTGCCAGGACCTCGGGAAACACCATATATTTT
v_call: TRBV6-1; d_call: TRBD1; cdr3_length: 13; clone_size: .; j_call: TRBJ1-5; cdr3_aa: CAGTGDGNQPQHF; cdr3_nt: TGTGCCGGGACAGGGGACGGCAATCAGCCCCAGCATTTT
v_call: TRBV5-7; d_call: TRBD1; cdr3_length: 15; clone_size: once; j_call: TRBJ2-2; cdr3_aa: CASSVGTGDTGELFF; cdr3_nt: TGTGCCAGCAGCGTCGGGACAGGGGATACCGGGGAGCTGTTTTTT
v_call: TRBV6-6; d_call: .; cdr3_length: 13; clone_size: few; j_call: TRBJ1-2; cdr3_aa: CASTPRYGYGYTF; cdr3_nt: TGTGCCAGCACTCCGAGGTACGGCTATGGCTACACCTTC
v_call: TRBV2; d_call: TRBD1; cdr3_length: 15; clone_size: .; j_call: TRBJ1-1; cdr3_aa: CASRDGQAPNTEAFF; cdr3_nt: TGTGCCAGCAGGGATGGACAGGCTCCGAACACTGAAGCTTTCTTT
v_call: TRBV4-3; d_call: TRBD1; cdr3_length: 16; clone_size: .; j_call: TRBJ2-7; cdr3_aa: CASSHSGTGETYEQYF; cdr3_nt: TGCGCCAGCAGCCATTCCGGGACAGGGGAAACCTACGAGCAGTACTTC
v_call: TRBV27; d_call: .; cdr3_length: 9; clone_size: .; j_call: TRBJ2-7; cdr3_aa: CASGYEQYF; cdr3_nt: TGTGCCAGCGGCTACGAGCAGTACTTC
v_call: TRBV30; d_call: .; cdr3_length: 16; clone_size: .; j_call: TRBJ2-7; cdr3_aa: CAWSVSQREFTYEQYF; cdr3_nt: TGTGCCTGGAGTGTTTCTCAACGGGAGTTTACCTACGAGCAGTACTTC
v_call: TRBV6-6; d_call: TRBD1; cdr3_length: 16; clone_size: .; j_call: TRBJ1-5; cdr3_aa: CASSYQTGSGNQPQHF; cdr3_nt: TGTGCCAGCAGTTACCAGACAGGGTCTGGCAATCAGCCCCAGCATTTT
v_call: TRBV6-1; d_call: .; cdr3_length: 13; clone_size: .; j_call: TRBJ1-2; cdr3_aa: CASTETVNYGYTF; cdr3_nt: TGTGCCAGCACCGAGACCGTTAACTATGGCTACACCTTC
v_call: TRBV6-5; d_call: .; cdr3_length: 13; clone_size: .; j_call: TRBJ1-2; cdr3_aa: CASSRSGTTGYTF; cdr3_nt: TGTGCCAGCAGCAGATCCGGGACAACGGGCTACACCTTC
v_call: TRBV2; d_call: .; cdr3_length: 15; clone_size: .; j_call: TRBJ1-2; cdr3_aa: CASSSDSSFRDGYTF; cdr3_nt: TGTGCCAGCAGTTCGGACAGTTCCTTCAGGGATGGCTACACCTTC
v_call: TRBV7-9; d_call: .; cdr3_length: 16; clone_size: .; j_call: TRBJ1-1; cdr3_aa: CASSAGTEILNTEAFF; cdr3_nt: TGTGCCAGCAGCGCCGGGACCGAGATCTTGAACACTGAAGCTTTCTTT
v_call: TRBV6-1; d_call: TRBD2; cdr3_length: 15; clone_size: .; j_call: TRBJ2-3; cdr3_aa: CASSDGGGVADTQYF; cdr3_nt: TGTGCCAGCAGTGATGGCGGGGGGGTGGCGGATACGCAGTATTTT
v_call: TRBV7-2; d_call: .; cdr3_length: 15; clone_size: .; j_call: TRBJ2-5; cdr3_aa: CASSPTGAGRETQYF; cdr3_nt: TGTGCCAGCAGCCCCACCGGGGCGGGGAGAGAGACCCAGTACTTC
v_call: TRBV7-2; d_call: TRBD1; cdr3_length: 14; clone_size: .; j_call: TRBJ1-2; cdr3_aa: CASSLGTGGHGYTF; cdr3_nt: TGTGCCAGCAGCTTGGGGACAGGGGGGCATGGCTACACCTTC
v_call: TRBV19; d_call: .; cdr3_length: 14; clone_size: .; j_call: TRBJ1-3; cdr3_aa: CASSTTYSGNTIYF; cdr3_nt: TGTGCCAGTAGTACGACGTACTCTGGAAACACCATATATTTT
v_call: TRBV7-9; d_call: .; cdr3_length: 15; clone_size: .; j_call: TRBJ2-1; cdr3_aa: CASSLGYLRGNEQFF; cdr3_nt: TGTGCCAGCAGCTTAGGGTATCTCAGGGGAAATGAGCAGTTCTTC
v_call: TRBV30; d_call: .; cdr3_length: 12; clone_size: .; j_call: TRBJ2-5; cdr3_aa: CAFGGGGETQYF; cdr3_nt: TGTGCCTTTGGGGGGGGCGGGGAGACCCAGTACTTC
v_call: TRBV14; d_call: .; cdr3_length: 13; clone_size: .; j_call: TRBJ1-4; cdr3_aa: CASSRNTGEKLFF; cdr3_nt: TGTGCCAGCAGCCGTAACACGGGAGAAAAACTGTTTTTT
v_call: TRBV6-6; d_call: TRBD1; cdr3_length: 13; clone_size: few; j_call: TRBJ1-1; cdr3_aa: CASSLGTGMKAFF; cdr3_nt: TGTGCCAGCAGTTTGGGGACAGGTATGAAAGCTTTCTTT
v_call: TRBV6-1; d_call: .; cdr3_length: 12; clone_size: .; j_call: TRBJ2-7; cdr3_aa: CASSGDRAEQYF; cdr3_nt: TGTGCCAGCAGTGGCGACAGAGCCGAGCAGTACTTC
v_call: TRBV6-6; d_call: TRBD1; cdr3_length: 16; clone_size: .; j_call: TRBJ1-2; cdr3_aa: CASSATFPGQGNGYTF; cdr3_nt: TGTGCCAGCAGTGCTACTTTTCCGGGACAGGGAAATGGCTACACCTTC
v_call: TRBV9; d_call: .; cdr3_length: 16; clone_size: few; j_call: TRBJ2-2; cdr3_aa: CASSGIRGLGTGELFF; cdr3_nt: TGTGCCAGCAGCGGGATCAGGGGACTGGGCACCGGGGAGCTGTTTTTT
v_call: TRBV2; d_call: .; cdr3_length: 13; clone_size: .; j_call: TRBJ1-4; cdr3_aa: CASSETVGEKLFF; cdr3_nt: TGTGCCAGCAGTGAAACGGTCGGTGAAAAACTGTTTTTT
v_call: TRBV6-6; d_call: .; cdr3_length: 14; clone_size: .; j_call: TRBJ1-2; cdr3_aa: CASTHEGLGYGYTF; cdr3_nt: TGTGCCAGCACCCACGAGGGCCTAGGCTATGGCTACACCTTC
v_call: TRBV6-5; d_call: TRBD2; cdr3_length: 16; clone_size: .; j_call: TRBJ2-1; cdr3_aa: CASSYSSSGSSNEQFF; cdr3_nt: TGTGCCAGCAGTTACTCGTCTAGCGGGAGTTCAAATGAGCAGTTCTTC
v_call: TRBV2; d_call: .; cdr3_length: 15; clone_size: .; j_call: TRBJ2-3; cdr3_aa: CASRGDILSTDTQYF; cdr3_nt: TGTGCCAGCAGGGGGGACATCCTTAGCACAGATACGCAGTATTTT
v_call: TRBV5-5; d_call: TRBD1; cdr3_length: 15; clone_size: .; j_call: TRBJ2-7; cdr3_aa: CASRRTGGGSYEQYF; cdr3_nt: TGTGCCAGCAGAAGGACAGGGGGAGGGAGCTACGAGCAGTACTTC
v_call: TRBV30; d_call: .; cdr3_length: 14; clone_size: .; j_call: TRBJ2-3; cdr3_aa: CAWTPAGRTDTQYF; cdr3_nt: TGTGCCTGGACCCCGGCAGGCCGCACAGATACGCAGTATTTT
v_call: TRBV5-6; d_call: .; cdr3_length: 15; clone_size: .; j_call: TRBJ1-2; cdr3_aa: CASSLVEGGSEGYTF; cdr3_nt: TGTGCCAGCAGCTTGGTAGAGGGGGGATCTGAAGGCTACACCTTC
v_call: TRBV5-1; d_call: .; cdr3_length: 14; clone_size: .; j_call: TRBJ1-3; cdr3_aa: CASSLEQAGNTIYF; cdr3_nt: TGCGCCAGCAGCTTGGAACAAGCTGGAAACACCATATATTTT
v_call: TRBV18; d_call: .; cdr3_length: 15; clone_size: .; j_call: TRBJ1-4; cdr3_aa: CASSGPVERGEKLFF; cdr3_nt: TGTGCCAGCTCAGGACCCGTTGAGCGGGGTGAAAAACTGTTTTTT
v_call: TRBV5-4; d_call: TRBD2; cdr3_length: 17; clone_size: .; j_call: TRBJ2-2; cdr3_aa: CASSFRLAGALVGELFF; cdr3_nt: TGTGCCAGCAGCTTCAGACTAGCGGGGGCCCTAGTAGGGGAGCTGTTTTTT
v_call: TRBV25-1; d_call: .; cdr3_length: 17; clone_size: .; j_call: TRBJ1-5; cdr3_aa: CASSEGKGGFTNQPQHF; cdr3_nt: TGTGCCAGCAGTGAAGGGAAGGGAGGATTTACGAATCAGCCCCAGCATTTT
v_call: TRBV7-9; d_call: .; cdr3_length: 15; clone_size: .; j_call: TRBJ1-2; cdr3_aa: CASSPTPGREYGYTF; cdr3_nt: TGTGCCAGCAGCCCCACCCCAGGCAGGGAGTATGGCTACACCTTC
v_call: TRBV6-5; d_call: .; cdr3_length: 15; clone_size: once; j_call: TRBJ2-5; cdr3_aa: CASSPLRGIQETQYF; cdr3_nt: TGTGCCAGCAGTCCTCTCCGGGGGATTCAAGAGACCCAGTACTTC
v_call: TRBV1; d_call: .; cdr3_length: 17; clone_size: few; j_call: TRBJ2-5; cdr3_aa: CTSSPTSGGSGQETQYF; cdr3_nt: TGCACCAGCAGCCCGACTAGCGGGGGGTCAGGACAAGAGACCCAGTACTTC
v_call: TRBV25-1; d_call: .; cdr3_length: 14; clone_size: once; j_call: TRBJ1-1; cdr3_aa: CASSDQRMNTEAFF; cdr3_nt: TGTGCCAGCAGTGACCAGAGAATGAACACTGAAGCTTTCTTT
v_call: TRBV4-1; d_call: .; cdr3_length: 16; clone_size: .; j_call: TRBJ1-4; cdr3_aa: CASSQIGRTTNEKLFF; cdr3_nt: TGCGCCAGCAGCCAAATCGGACGGACAACTAATGAAAAACTGTTTTTT
v_call: TRBV2; d_call: TRBD1; cdr3_length: 17; clone_size: .; j_call: TRBJ2-7; cdr3_aa: CASSEAPRTGRYHEQYF; cdr3_nt: TGTGCCAGCAGTGAAGCGCCGAGGACAGGTCGTTACCACGAGCAGTACTTC
v_call: TRBV18; d_call: .; cdr3_length: 13; clone_size: .; j_call: TRBJ1-2; cdr3_aa: CASSPRTNYGYTF; cdr3_nt: TGTGCCAGCTCACCGAGGACGAACTATGGCTACACCTTC
v_call: TRBV9; d_call: TRBD1; cdr3_length: 17; clone_size: .; j_call: TRBJ1-2; cdr3_aa: CASSPSGTGGANYGYTF; cdr3_nt: TGTGCCAGCAGCCCCTCCGGGACAGGGGGCGCCAACTATGGCTACACCTTC
v_call: TRBV6-5; d_call: .; cdr3_length: 12; clone_size: .; j_call: TRBJ2-5; cdr3_aa: CASKGGGETQYF; cdr3_nt: TGTGCCAGCAAGGGGGGCGGTGAGACCCAGTACTTC